This T cell receptor beta chain was found in a study of blood T cell repertoires in COVID-19. Study-wide context: Collection of acute and convalescent COVID-19 samples took place in the United States, Italy and Spain. PBMCs, B-cell-depleted T cells, or T cells provided the cDNA or gDNA that made up the material.

Per the study methods: Scientists estimated how many nucleated cells there were by amplifying reference gene primers. Measured with immunoSEQ multiplex PCR; TCRdb has only the in-frame clones, and not every one. Clone size and V and J calls were adopted from that table, with D and trimming inferred from the DNA. The sample includes approximately 250,000 clones, 86% of them seen just once. Germline-derived CDR1 and CDR2 are MGHDK and SYGVNS. V dropped 8 bases and J dropped 2; count of bases not matched to a gene: 18. This CDR3 has 18 residues. It was during active infection that Seattle patients were enrolled and then longitudinally followed.

This sequence originates from a woman of 80 years or more with COVID-19, enrolled during active disease. Sequenced: peripheral blood. This rearrangement joins TRBV25-1 to TRBJ1-5; 7 positions agree with TRBD1. The CDR3 DNA is TGTGCCAGCCGAGAAAACAGGGGTCCTAAATGCGGCAATCAGCCCCAGCATTTT. Its protein product is CASRENRGPKCGNQPQHF.